This T cell receptor beta chain was found in a study of blood T cell repertoires in COVID-19 (TCRdb year 2020). Some background on the complete study: The collaborator samples originated in the United States, Italy and Spain and spanned the acute and convalescent phases of COVID-19. The material from the prospective study consisted of cDNA or gDNA derived from T cells, B-cell-depleted T cells, or PBMCs. Samples came from the ongoing ImmuneRACE study (first 160 participants) plus 1,254 subjects from 6 global collaborators. Subjects who had been exposed to COVID-19, were actively infected with it, or had recovered from it provided the deeply sampled blood TCRbeta repertoires that made up the dataset. Where available, HLA class I and class II types were taken from metadata supplied by the sample provider and were not determined by assay-based typing. A de-identified subject ID, COVID-19 status, age in years and sex were almost always included in the sample metadata. The repertoires were made available in a free public database intended to serve as a resource for research on the immune response to SARS-CoV-2.

TCRbeta CDR3 regions were amplified from genomic DNA using the immunoSEQ Assay, a bias-controlled multiplex PCR. On the authors' methods: Within the assay, amplification of reference gene primers was used to estimate how many nucleated cells each sample contained. To quantify the absolute abundance of each unique TCRbeta CDR3 rearrangement, sequence reads were collapsed and filtered. For each sample, productive Simpson clonality was calculated as the square root of Simpson's diversity index across productive rearrangements. Held by TCRdb, this immuneACCESS table contains in-frame sequences only and omits some clones. Under half of the omission traces to an unresolved V gene where checked; the cause of the rest is unknown. The DNA gave D and trimming, while V, J and clone size come from that table. Across this sample there are over 350,000 clones, with roughly 87% seen only once. The ten top clones hold under 2% of the sample.

Details on this clone: What antigen it recognizes has not been identified. Base qualities were left out, and no much larger clone turns up one base away.

Overall study outcomes, separate from this receptor: Clinical and demographic metadata were provided uncurated, with the amount varying by source and participant.

Participants in the prospective study were enrolled through a virtual design, were aged roughly 18 to 100 years, and lived in roughly 24 United States geographic areas. To assign participants to cohorts, the prospective study relied on clinical history that participants themselves reported in a screening survey and a study questionnaire. Each participant in the prospective study had whole blood, serum and a nasopharyngeal or oropharyngeal swab collected by mobile phlebotomists. Over a roughly 2-month period, participants in the prospective study had the option of providing additional blood draws and questionnaires. Before DNA extraction, blood samples from the prospective study were shipped at room temperature or frozen. The receptor was derived from a woman younger than 35 with acute COVID-19. The sequencing input was PBMCs or T cells enriched from blood (not recorded which).

The DNA reads as follows: TGTGCCAGCAACCCGGGGGGCCGTAACAATGAGCAGTTCTTC. It translates as CASNPGGRNNEQFF. The rearranged chain carries TRBV9 and TRBJ2-1, with TRBD2 as a weak D call on 7 bases. The CDR3 runs 14 residues from the cysteine to the phenylalanine. Just CDR3 DNA is preserved here, 42 bases in frame from base 1. V sheds 6 bases and J sheds 5 bases, leaving 15 bases between their ends. CDR1 and CDR2, looked up from the germline V gene, are SGDLS and YYNGEE.